This record covers a single T cell receptor (beta chain). Trimming stripped 1 base from V and 1 base from J, with 16 bases between. CDR3 length equals 17 residues. The germline CDR1 and CDR2 sequences are SGHDT and YYEEEE. During active infection, Seattle patients enrolled and were then monitored through disease. These data originate in a study of blood T cell repertoires in COVID-19. In the original workflow: How many nucleated cells were present was estimated from reference gene primer amplification. Profiling relied on immunoSEQ multiplex PCR, and the TCRdb table lists in-frame clones only, not all of them. From that table come the V and J calls and clone size; the DNA was used to work out D and trimming. The sample records fewer than 650,000 clones, approximately 88% being singletons.

The TCR originated in a woman aged 45-65 years with COVID-19, enrolled during active disease. The chain couples TRBV5-6 to TRBJ2-3; perhaps TRBD2 as D (5 bases). The material sequenced was peripheral blood. The CDR3: CASSLSRPKRRTDTQYF. DNA for the CDR3: TGTGCCAGCAGCTTGAGTCGTCCAAAGCGGCGCACAGATACGCAGTATTTT.